These 8 T cell receptor beta chains were sequenced from one sample in a study of breast tumors, draining lymph nodes, adjacent tissues. Axillary draining lymph nodes of breast cancer patients supplied the node samples. TCRdb fed the multiplex PCR reads into MiXCR, producing one record per CDR3 protein. Among approximately 140,000 distinct CDR3 sequences, approximately 32% were seen once, and the ten largest hold 2.3%. Specimen: axillary lymph node tissue. All receptors come from a female donor with breast cancer. Some clones in this sample may be carry-over from other donors' samples.

This clonotype was picked up many times. The chain has TRBV20-1 and TRBJ2-1, with D unclear. Trimming removed 4 bases at V and 0 bases at J, with 4 bases between. The germline gives CDR1 DFQATT, CDR2 SNEGSKA (reference sequence). The CDR3 consists of 12 residues. CDR3 sequence (DNA): TGCAGTGCTATTTACTCCTACAATGAGCAGTTCTTC. As protein: CSAIYSYNEQFF.

The CDR3 nucleotides read TGTGCCAGCAGGGGACAGGGCGCCGAAAAACTGTTTTTT. This encodes CASRGQGAEKLFF. The rearrangement uses TRBV27 and TRBJ1-4; TRBD1 agrees at 9 bases. Germline V gene lookup returns CDR1 MNHEY and CDR2 SMNVEV (reference sequence). The CDR3 loop spans 13 amino acids. Germline trimming cut 6 bases from V and 8 bases from J; bases unmatched to any gene: 4. Complete variable domain (other parts from reference TRBV27 and TRBJ1-4): EAQVTQNPRYLITVTGKKLTVTCSQNMNHEYMSWYRQDPGLGLRQIYYSMNVEVTDKGDVPEGYKVSRKEKRNFPLILESPSPNQTSLYFCASRGQGAEKLFFGSGTQLSVL.

The sample holds a few counts of this clonotype. A much larger clonotype is one base distant, so this may be a read error. This chain connects TRBV5-6 to TRBJ2-3, with D possibly matching TRBD1 (5 bases). Germline CDR1 is SGHDT and CDR2 is YYEEEE. V lost 0 bases and J lost 8, with 13 bases in between. This CDR3 is built from 14 residues. The DNA for the CDR3 is TGTGCCAGCAGCTTGGCCATAGCTCAGGGTACGCAGTATTTT. Amino acids: CASSLAIAQGTQYF.

This clonotype has at least ten counts. The rearrangement joins TRBV6-2 or TRBV6-3 to TRBJ1-4; a possible D gene is TRBD1 (6 bases). V lost 5 bases and J lost 10, with 17 bases in between. Germline CDR1 reads MNHEY; CDR2 reads SVGEGT. The length of the CDR3 is 14 residues. The CDR3 nucleotides are TGTGCCAGCAGTCCAACCGATGTACAGGGAAAACTGTTTTTT. Translated: CASSPTDVQGKLFF.

This clonotype was seen more than once but under ten times. A much bigger clone sits one base away, suggesting this may be a read error. The chain has TRBV5-1 and TRBJ2-1; D not resolved. V was pared by 1 base and J by 5 bases, with 13 bases between. The germline gives CDR1 SGHRS, CDR2 YFSETQ. The CDR3 consists of 15 residues. CDR3 bases: TGCGCCAGCAGCTTGAGTCTGGAGTCCCACAATGAGCAGTTCTTC. Encoded protein: CASSLSLESHNEQFF. Drawing the rest from reference TRBV5-1 and TRBJ2-1, the complete variable domain is KAGVTQTPRYLIKTRGQQVTLSCSPISGHRSVSWYQQTPGQGLQFLFEYFSETQRNKGNFPGRFSGRQFSNSRSEMNVSTLELGDSALYLCASSLSLESHNEQFFGPGTRLTVL.

This clonotype showed up many times. The chain has TRBV4-2 and TRBJ1-2, with 7 bases identical to TRBD1. The ends lost 3 bases at V and 7 bases at J; junction bases unmatched: 5. This CDR3 has 13 residues. Germline CDR1 is LGHNA and CDR2 is YNFKEQ. Here the CDR3 DNA reads TGTGCCAGCAGCCATAAGGGGGCTGGTGGCTACACCTTC. Its translation: CASSHKGAGGYTF.

This clonotype was seen many times. The chain joins TRBV7-3 to TRBJ2-1; D may be TRBD2 (5 bases). CDR1 and CDR2 from the germline V gene are SGHTA and FQGTGA. CDR3 size: 15 residues. V lost 3 bases, J lost 1 base, and 10 bases lay in between. CDR3 region: CASSFGGGSYNEQFF. The CDR3 nucleotides read TGTGCCAGCAGCTTTGGCGGAGGTTCCTACAATGAGCAGTTCTTC.

This clonotype was counted a few times. This sequence joins TRBV9 and TRBJ2-7; no clear D gene. The ends were cut back, 2 bases at V and 2 bases at J, with 5 bases in the middle. Germline V lookup: CDR1 SGDLS, CDR2 YYNGEE. There are 12 residues in the CDR3. CDR3 coding DNA: TGTGCCAGCAGCGTTGAGACCTACGAGCAGTACTTC. Its protein is CASSVETYEQYF.